The sequence of this T cell receptor (beta chain) was determined in a study of molecular identifiers for immune sequencing clone quantification. Study context: With replicates, the RNA of about 20,000 or 100,000 naive CD8 cells was split five ways and four were sequenced.

The use of previously described methods and listed TCR primers produced the bulk TCR libraries. TCRdb redid the calling of the PCR reads with MiXCR, one entry per CDR3 protein. The sample contains more than 450,000 distinct CDR3 sequences, around 25% of which appear only once. Trimming took 0 bases from V and 5 from J, leaving 16 bases between them. In germline, CDR1 is SGHDT, CDR2 YYEEEE. The CDR3 is 16 residues long. The V gene is TRBV5-6, the J gene TRBJ2-3, with D uncertain. Sequenced: naive CD8+ T cells from blood, with Jurkat cell RNA spiked in. Specified subset: FACS-sorted CD8+CD4-CCR7+CD45RA+ naive T cells. This TCR derives from a human donor in good health. Some libraries in this study had Jurkat cell RNA spiked in. The CDR3 nucleotides are TGTGCCAGCAGCTTGGTGCCCTTCTGGCTTGGAGATACGCAGTATTTT. Its protein is CASSLVPFWLGDTQYF.